One T cell receptor (beta chain) is described in this entry. Its specificity is not known. Profiled with immunoSEQ multiplex PCR; TCRdb holds only in-frame clones, not every one. The sample shows 90,000 to 100,000 clones, around nine tenths of them seen only once. Second-dose intervals near 4 or 12 weeks were combined. This sample stems from a study of T cell responses to AZD1222 COVID-19 vaccine. Study-wide points: The study reported that nearly half of spike-specific TCRs target unmutated variant regions. Every sample of the repertoires postdated the peak T cell response. Increased Spike-specific TCR breadth and depth were observed after two AZD1222 doses.

V lost 1 base, J lost 1 base, and 7 bases lay in between. This CDR3 is built from 14 residues. The V gene's germline CDR1 is KGHSH and CDR2 LQKENI. The sample consisted of peripheral blood, taken 28 days after the second AZD1222 dose. The receptor was isolated from an adult who received the AZD1222 COVID-19 vaccine. The chain uses TRBV18 and TRBJ1-1; D is unresolved. This CDR3 is CASSPRSRNTEAFF. The CDR3 DNA reads TGTGCCAGCTCACCACGTAGCAGGAACACTGAAGCTTTCTTT. Based on the CDR3 plus reference TRBV18 and TRBJ1-1, the full variable domain is NAGVMQNPRHLVRRRGQEARLRCSPMKGHSHVYWYRQLPEEGLKFMVYLQKENIIDESGMPKERFSAEFPKEGPSILRIQQVVRGDSAAYFCASSPRSRNTEAFFGQGTRLTVV.